This TCR beta chain was found in a study of blood T cell repertoires in COVID-19. Overall study: The United States, Italy and Spain were the sources of the acute and convalescent COVID-19 samples. In each case, the material was cDNA or gDNA derived from T cells, B-cell-depleted T cells, or PBMCs.

The assay was immunoSEQ multiplex PCR, and TCRdb's table has in-frame clones only and misses some. The sample contains about 190,000 clones, approximately 91% of which appear only once. The CDR3 contains 16 residues. V was pared by 4 bases and J by 1 base, with 16 bases between. Germline CDR1 MGHDK, CDR2 SYGVNS. The source is a woman in her thirties or forties who had recovered from COVID-19. What was sequenced was peripheral blood. The chain uses TRBV25-1 and TRBJ1-1; D might be TRBD1 (5 bases). CDR3 DNA: TGTGCCAGCAGTGCCCCCGGGGGGTCCGGGAACACTGAAGCTTTCTTT. Protein product: CASSAPGGSGNTEAFF. The variable domain in full, with the rest retrieved from reference TRBV25-1 and TRBJ1-1, is EADIYQTPRYLVIGTGKKITLECSQTMGHDKMYWYQQDPGMELHLIHYSYGVNSTEKGDLSSESTVSRIRTEHFPLTLESARPSHTSQYLCASSAPGGSGNTEAFFGQGTRLTVV.